This TCR beta chain is drawn from a study of blood T cell repertoires in COVID-19. This clone was counted between two and nine times. The V and J ends lost 4 bases and 4 bases respectively, with 15 bases between them. The germline V gene encodes CDR1 SGHRS and CDR2 YFSETQ. The CDR3 contains 15 residues. In the authors' workflow: Counts of nucleated cells, estimated from reference gene primer amplification, were obtained. Sequenced by immunoSEQ multiplex PCR; TCRdb stores in-frame clones only, minus some. V and J calls and clone size follow that table, whereas D and trimming were derived from the DNA. The sample includes roughly 150,000 clones, 75% to 90% of them seen just once.

Material for sequencing was PBMCs or T cells enriched from blood (not recorded which). The clonotype was recovered from a woman in her forties who had been exposed to COVID-19. The chain is built from TRBV5-1 and TRBJ1-5, with D possibly matching TRBD1 (5 bases). The CDR3 loop reads CASSPQGGSNQPQHF. The CDR3 nucleotides are TGCGCCAGCAGCCCTCAGGGAGGATCAAATCAGCCCCAGCATTTT.